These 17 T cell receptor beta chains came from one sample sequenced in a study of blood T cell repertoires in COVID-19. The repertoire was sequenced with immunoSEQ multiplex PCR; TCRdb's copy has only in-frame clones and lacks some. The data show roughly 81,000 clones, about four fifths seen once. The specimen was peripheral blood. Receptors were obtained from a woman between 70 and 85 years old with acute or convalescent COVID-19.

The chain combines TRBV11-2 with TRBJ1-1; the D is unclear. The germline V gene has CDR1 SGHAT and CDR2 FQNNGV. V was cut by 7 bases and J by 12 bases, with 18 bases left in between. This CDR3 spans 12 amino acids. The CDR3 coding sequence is TGTGCCAGCACCGTAAATAGTAAAGAACCTTTCTTT. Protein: CASTVNSKEPFF.

In DNA, the CDR3 is TGTGCCAGTAGTTCGGGGACAGGGTACACCGGGGAGCTGTTTTTT. This translates into CASSSGTGYTGELFF. The V and J genes are TRBV19 and TRBJ2-2; 9 bases map to TRBD1. V trimming: 5 bases; J trimming: 3 bases; junction bases outside the gene matches: 4. CDR3 length: 15 amino acids. Germline values: CDR1 LNHDA, CDR2 SQIVND (reference sequence).

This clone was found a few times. The CDR3 nucleotides are TGTGCCAGCACCCGCGGACGGGGGACCTACGAGCAGTACTTC. Translating gives CASTRGRGTYEQYF. This chain uses TRBV11-3 with TRBJ2-7, with a possible D match to TRBD2 (6 bases). Germline V CDR1 and CDR2: SGHNT, YENEEA. With 7 bases removed from V and 2 bases from J, the gap between germline ends came to 15 bases. The CDR3 runs to 14 residues.

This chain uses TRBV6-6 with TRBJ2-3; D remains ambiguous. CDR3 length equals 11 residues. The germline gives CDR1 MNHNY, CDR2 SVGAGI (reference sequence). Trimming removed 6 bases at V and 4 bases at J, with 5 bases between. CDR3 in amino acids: CASSSPDTQYF. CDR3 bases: TGTGCCAGCAGCTCTCCAGATACGCAGTATTTT.

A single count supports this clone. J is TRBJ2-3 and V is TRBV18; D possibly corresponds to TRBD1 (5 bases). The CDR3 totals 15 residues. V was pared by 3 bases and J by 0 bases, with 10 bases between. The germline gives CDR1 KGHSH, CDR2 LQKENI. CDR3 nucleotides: TGTGCCAGCTCACCGGACAAATGGAGCACAGATACGCAGTATTTT. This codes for CASSPDKWSTDTQYF.

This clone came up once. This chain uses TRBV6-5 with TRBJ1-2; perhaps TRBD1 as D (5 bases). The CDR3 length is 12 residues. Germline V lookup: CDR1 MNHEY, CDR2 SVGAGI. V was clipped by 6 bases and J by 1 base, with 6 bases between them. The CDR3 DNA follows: TGTGCCAGCAGGGGACTTAACTATGGCTACACCTTC. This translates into CASRGLNYGYTF.

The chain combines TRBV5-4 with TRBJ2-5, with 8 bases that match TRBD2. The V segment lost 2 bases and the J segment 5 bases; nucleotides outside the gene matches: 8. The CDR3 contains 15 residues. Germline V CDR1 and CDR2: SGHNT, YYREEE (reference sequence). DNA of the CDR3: TGTGCCAGCAGCTTAGGCGGGGGGCCTTCCGAGACCCAGTACTTC. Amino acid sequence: CASSLGGGPSETQYF.

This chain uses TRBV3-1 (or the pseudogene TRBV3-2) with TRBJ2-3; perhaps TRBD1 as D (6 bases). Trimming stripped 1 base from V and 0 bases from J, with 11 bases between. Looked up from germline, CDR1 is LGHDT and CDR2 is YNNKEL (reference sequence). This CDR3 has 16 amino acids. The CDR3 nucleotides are TGTGCCAGCAGCCAAGGGGGACACGCCAGCACAGATACGCAGTATTTT. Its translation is CASSQGGHASTDTQYF.

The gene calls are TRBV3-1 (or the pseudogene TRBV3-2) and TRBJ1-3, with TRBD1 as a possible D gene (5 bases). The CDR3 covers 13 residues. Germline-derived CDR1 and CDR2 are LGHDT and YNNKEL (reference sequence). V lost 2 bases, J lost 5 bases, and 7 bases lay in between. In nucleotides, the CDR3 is TGTGCCAGCAGCCAATCGGACAGAAACACCATATATTTT. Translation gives CASSQSDRNTIYF.

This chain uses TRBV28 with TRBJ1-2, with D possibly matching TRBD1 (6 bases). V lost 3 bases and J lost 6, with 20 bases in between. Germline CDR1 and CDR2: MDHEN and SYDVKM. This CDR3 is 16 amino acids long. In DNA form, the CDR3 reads TGTGCCAGCAGTTTTGCCGGACAGAAGCCTGTGGATGGCTACACCTTC. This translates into CASSFAGQKPVDGYTF.

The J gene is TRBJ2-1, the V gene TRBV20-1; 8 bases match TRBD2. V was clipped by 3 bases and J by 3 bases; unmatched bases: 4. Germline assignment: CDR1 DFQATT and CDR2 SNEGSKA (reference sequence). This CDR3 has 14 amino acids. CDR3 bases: TGCAGTGCTAGTTACGGGGGGGTCTACAATGAGCAGTTCTTC. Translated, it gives CSASYGGVYNEQFF.

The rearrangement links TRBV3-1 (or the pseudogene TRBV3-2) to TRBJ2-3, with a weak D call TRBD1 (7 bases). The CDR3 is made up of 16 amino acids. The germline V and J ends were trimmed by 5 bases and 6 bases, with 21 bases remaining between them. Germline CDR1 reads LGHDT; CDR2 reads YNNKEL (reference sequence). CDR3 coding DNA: TGTGCCAGCAGCGTCCGGACAGGTGGGGAGGAGGATACGCAGTATTTT. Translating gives CASSVRTGGEEDTQYF.

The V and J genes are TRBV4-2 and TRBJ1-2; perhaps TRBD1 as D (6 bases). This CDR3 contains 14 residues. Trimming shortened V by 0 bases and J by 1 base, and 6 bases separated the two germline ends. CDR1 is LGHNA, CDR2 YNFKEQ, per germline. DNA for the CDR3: TGTGCCAGCAGCCAAGAACAGGGTAACTATGGCTACACCTTC. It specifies CASSQEQGNYGYTF.

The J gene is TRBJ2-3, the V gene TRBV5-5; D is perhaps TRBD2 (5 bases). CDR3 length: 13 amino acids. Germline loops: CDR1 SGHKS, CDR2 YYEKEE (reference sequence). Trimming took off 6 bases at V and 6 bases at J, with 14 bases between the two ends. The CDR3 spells CASTGERGDTQYF. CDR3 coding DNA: TGTGCCAGCACCGGGGAGCGAGGCGATACGCAGTATTTT.

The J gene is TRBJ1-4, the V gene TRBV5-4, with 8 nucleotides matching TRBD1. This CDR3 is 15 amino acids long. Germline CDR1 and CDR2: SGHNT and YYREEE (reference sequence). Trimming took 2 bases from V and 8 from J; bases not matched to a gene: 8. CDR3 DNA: TGTGCCAGCAGCTTAGACAGGGGAAGTGGGGAAAAACTGTTTTTT. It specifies CASSLDRGSGEKLFF. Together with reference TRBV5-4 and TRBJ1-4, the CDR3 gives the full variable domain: ETGVTQSPTHLIKTRGQQVTLRCSSQSGHNTVSWYQQALGQGPQFIFQYYREEENGRGNFPPRFSGLQFPNYSSELNVNALELDDSALYLCASSLDRGSGEKLFFGSGTQLSVL.

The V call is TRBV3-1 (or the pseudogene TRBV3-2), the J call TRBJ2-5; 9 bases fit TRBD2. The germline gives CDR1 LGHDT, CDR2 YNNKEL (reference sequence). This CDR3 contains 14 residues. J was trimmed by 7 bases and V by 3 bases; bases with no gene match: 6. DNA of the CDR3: TGTGCCAGCAGCCATCGCGGGGGGGAGGGGACCCAGTACTTC. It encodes CASSHRGGEGTQYF.

The CDR3 region is CSDRGGELFF. The CDR3 bases are TGCAGTGACAGGGGGGGGGAGCTGTTTTTT. V is TRBV20-1 and J is TRBJ2-2; 8 positions match TRBD1. CDR3 length: 10 residues. CDR1 and CDR2 (germline): DFQATT, SNEGSKA (reference sequence). V trimming: 7 bases; J trimming: 8 bases; junction bases outside the gene matches: 0.